The 10 T cell receptor beta chains below come from one sample, sequenced in a study of T cells in Graves' hyperthyroidism and ophthalmopathy. Amplification of TCR beta CDR3 regions used RNA as the template. The HTBI primer set served for first-round RT-PCR of the TCR CDR3. TCRdb reprocessed the multiplex PCR reads with MiXCR, giving one entry per CDR3 protein. The sample yields roughly 500,000 distinct CDR3 sequences, around 45% seen once. The sample comprised peripheral blood or thyroid tissue (not recorded which). The receptors come from an adult woman with Graves' disease, either hyperthyroidism or ophthalmopathy (not recorded which).

The chain carries TRBV4-3 and TRBJ2-2; 7 bases fit TRBD1. Germline CDR1 and CDR2: LGHNA and YSLEER. The V and J ends lost 3 bases and 1 base, in that order; junction bases with no gene match: 11. The CDR3 consists of 18 residues. CDR3 in amino acids: CASSHRGSRGKNTGELFF. In DNA form, the CDR3 reads TGCGCCAGCAGCCATCGAGGCTCCAGGGGGAAGAACACCGGGGAGCTGTTTTTT.

Comments on this clonotype: This may stem from a read error, because a much larger clone lies one nucleotide away. The chain recombines TRBV5-1 with TRBJ1-1; no clear D. The CDR3 totals 14 residues. Germline CDR1 is SGHRS and CDR2 is YFSETQ. The chain's CDR3 is CASSFLSGMTAAFF. The DNA of the CDR3 is TGTGCCAGCAGCTTTTTGTCTGGGATGACTGCAGCTTTCTTT.

The chain couples TRBV2 to TRBJ1-2, with TRBD1 matching over 8 bases. Germline V gives CDR1 SNHLY, CDR2 FYNNEI. The ends lost 5 bases at V and 10 bases at J; junction bases unmatched: 15. The CDR3 extends over 15 amino acids. In DNA form, the CDR3 reads TGTGCCAGCAGTAGGGACACCTCAGGGGGCTACGACTACACCTTC. This translates into CASSRDTSGGYDYTF.

The chain carries TRBV2 and TRBJ1-3; D ambiguous. Trimming left V 7 bases short and J 0 bases short, with 7 bases between. This CDR3 has 13 amino acids. Germline CDR1 and CDR2: SNHLY and FYNNEI. For the CDR3, the DNA is TGTGCCAGCAACAAAGACTCTGGAAACACCATATATTTT. The encoded protein is CASNKDSGNTIYF.

The rearrangement links TRBV12-3 or TRBV12-4 to TRBJ2-1; D gene ambiguous. There are 12 residues in the CDR3. V was trimmed by 5 bases and J by 3 bases, leaving 5 bases between them. The CDR3 DNA reads as TGTGCCAGCAGTACCCACTACAATGAGCAGTTCTTC. Protein product: CASSTHYNEQFF.

This clonotype appeared a single time. This chain joins TRBV5-1 and TRBJ2-2; D is possibly TRBD2 (6 bases). Germline CDR1 and CDR2: SGHRS and YFSETQ. V lost 3 bases and J lost 6, with 12 bases in between. The CDR3 loop spans 14 amino acids. CDR3 protein: CASSSGGVAGELFF. CDR3 coding DNA: TGCGCCAGCAGCTCCGGCGGGGTAGCCGGGGAGCTGTTTTTT.

Ten or more counts support this clonotype. The V and J genes are TRBV7-6 and TRBJ2-2; D remains unclear. V dropped 2 bases and J dropped 4 bases, with 5 bases sitting between them. Germline-derived CDR1 and CDR2 are SGHVS and FNYEAQ. CDR3 size: 13 residues. In DNA form, the CDR3 reads TGTGCCAGCAGCTTACTTCCCACCGGGGAGCTGTTTTTT. Amino acid sequence: CASSLLPTGELFF.

The chain uses TRBV13 and TRBJ1-6; 10 positions agree with TRBD1. V dropped 10 bases and J dropped 10; count of bases not matched to a gene: 13. The CDR3 consists of 15 residues. Germline V gene data show CDR1 as PRHDT and CDR2 as FYEKMQ (reference sequence). As DNA, the CDR3 is TGTGCCACCGCTCTGGGGACAGGGGTAGGGTCACCCCTCCACTTT. Its protein is CATALGTGVGSPLHF.

This clonotype was counted at least ten times. The J gene is TRBJ2-7, the V gene TRBV12-3 or TRBV12-4; D might be TRBD2 (6 bases). This CDR3 has 14 amino acids. The ends were cut back, 5 bases at V and 2 bases at J, with 13 bases in the middle. In nucleotides, the CDR3 is TGTGCCAGCAGTGCCGGGACTTCGGCCTACGAGCAGTACTTC. It yields the protein CASSAGTSAYEQYF.

This clonotype was recorded many times. This CDR3 reads CSVEARAETQYF. In DNA form, the CDR3 reads TGCAGCGTTGAAGCAAGAGCGGAGACCCAGTACTTC. The V gene is TRBV29-1, the J gene TRBJ2-5, with unresolved D. Germline CDR1 is SQVTM and CDR2 is ANQGSEA. V lost 1 base, J lost 5 bases, and 8 bases lay in between. The CDR3 totals 12 residues.